This T cell receptor (beta chain) was documented in a study of shared clonotypes between healthy human individuals. Study overall: CD4 naive and CD4 memory each took three plates per donor, while CD8 naive took two and CD8 memory one. Whole-study findings and limits: Some naive CD4 clonotypes, around 4.7%, turned up in common across a handful of donors.

Healthy HIV-negative adults without recent acute infections or vaccinations served as donors. TCRdb's table, derived via immunoSEQ multiplex PCR, lists solely in-frame clones and lacks some. The table includes about a million clones, 70% to 80% detected once. Between the trimmed V and J ends, which lost 7 bases and 4 bases, there was a span of 9 bases. The germline CDR1 and CDR2 sequences are LNHDA and SQIVND (reference sequence). The CDR3 runs 12 residues. On this clone itself: Its cognate antigen is unknown.

Material: memory CD4+ T cells from PBMCs. Subset defined: CD45RA-negative fraction. The V and J genes are TRBV19 and TRBJ2-3, with D unclear. The origin of this receptor is a man younger than 30 in good health. Some clones in this sample may be carry-over from other donors' samples. This CDR3 reads CASTSAADTQYF. The CDR3 DNA follows: TGTGCCAGTACCTCGGCGGCAGATACGCAGTATTTT.